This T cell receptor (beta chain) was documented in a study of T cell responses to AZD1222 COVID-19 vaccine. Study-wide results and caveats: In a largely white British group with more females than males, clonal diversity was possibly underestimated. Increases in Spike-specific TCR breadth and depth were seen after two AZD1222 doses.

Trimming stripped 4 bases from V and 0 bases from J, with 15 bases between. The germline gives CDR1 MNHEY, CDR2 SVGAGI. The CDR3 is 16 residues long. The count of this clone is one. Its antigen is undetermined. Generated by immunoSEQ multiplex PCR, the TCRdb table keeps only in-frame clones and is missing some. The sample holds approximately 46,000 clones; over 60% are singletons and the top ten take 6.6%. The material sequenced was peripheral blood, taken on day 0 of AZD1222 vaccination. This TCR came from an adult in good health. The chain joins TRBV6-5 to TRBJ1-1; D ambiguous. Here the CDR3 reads CASSSMGGPLNTEAFF. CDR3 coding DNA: TGTGCCAGCAGTTCGATGGGAGGCCCCCTGAACACTGAAGCTTTCTTT.